This T cell receptor (beta chain) was sequenced during a study of molecular identifiers for immune sequencing clone quantification. Previously described methods and listed TCR primers produced bulk TCR libraries. One entry per CDR3 protein, called by TCRdb with MiXCR from the PCR reads. The sample carries about 640,000 distinct CDR3 sequences, about 20% recorded once. CDR1 is MNHNS and CDR2 is SASEGT in the germline V gene. The V gene lost 1 base and the J gene lost 5 bases, with 14 bases spanning the gap. This CDR3 is 15 amino acids long. As CD8+CD4-CCR7+CD45RA+ cells, naive CD8 T cells were sorted. This clonotype was seen repeatedly, ten times or more.

V is TRBV6-1 and J is TRBJ1-2; no reliable D call. The receptor was derived from a human donor in good health. Some libraries in this study had Jurkat cell RNA spiked in. The specimen sequenced was naive CD8+ T cells from blood, with Jurkat cell RNA spiked in. This sample's subset: FACS-sorted CD8+CD4-CCR7+CD45RA+ naive T cells. The CDR3 coding sequence is TGTGCCAGCAGTGAAGGCGTCGATCAGTCTTATGGCTACACCTTC. It specifies CASSEGVDQSYGYTF.